This section outlines one T cell receptor beta chain sequence together with its context. The sample comes from a study of blood T cell repertoires in COVID-19. Turning to the study itself: Samples taken during acute and convalescent COVID-19 were collected in the United States, Italy and Spain. PBMCs, B-cell-depleted T cells, or T cells were the source of the cDNA or gDNA that made up the material.

In the original analysis: Amplifying reference gene primers gave estimates of nucleated cell counts. Profiled with immunoSEQ multiplex PCR; TCRdb holds only in-frame clones, not every one. V, J and clone size were drawn from that table, and D and trimming were deduced from the DNA. The data contain approximately 230,000 clones, 70% to 90% of them singletons. This CDR3 has 11 residues. The V gene's germline CDR1 is SQVTM and CDR2 ANQGSEA. Trimming removed 7 bases from V and 1 base from J, with 8 bases in between. The V and J genes are TRBV29-1 and TRBJ2-7; D call uncertain. Sample: peripheral blood. The receptor was isolated from a woman in her thirties or forties who had recovered from COVID-19. The CDR3 sequence is CSAESSYEQYF. CDR3 bases: TGCAGCGCCGAGAGTTCCTACGAGCAGTACTTC.